This T cell receptor (beta chain) was profiled in a study of spatial heterogeneity in lung cancer. Study outcomes and limitations: The study found ubiquitous expanded tumor TCRs in blood more at resection than follow-up.

The V segment lost 1 base and the J segment 10 bases; nucleotides outside the gene matches: 7. The CDR3 has 14 residues. Germline V gene lookup returns CDR1 SGHAT and CDR2 FQNNGV. Individually, TCR cDNA molecules were each labelled with a unique molecular identifier. TCRdb redid the calling of the 5' RACE reads with MiXCR, one entry per CDR3 protein. The sample yields tens of thousands of distinct CDR3 sequences, 7% to 9% seen once. This clonotype was detected many times. Its cognate antigen is unknown. Indicated time point: sample taken at primary tumor resection. Unsorted whole RNA samples from tumor, nontumor lung or frozen PBMC were sequenced. The donor group consisted of 55 to 85 patients who had untreated, early-stage non-small cell lung cancer.

This receptor was obtained from a male donor with early-stage non-small cell lung cancer. The J gene is TRBJ2-1, the V gene TRBV11-2; 7 bases line up with TRBD2. The material sequenced was PBMCs, taken at surgery. The CDR3 bases are TGTGCCAGCAGCTTAGTAAGGAGCGGGAACGAGCAGTTCTTC. This encodes CASSLVRSGNEQFF.